This passage covers 11 T cell receptor beta chains from one sample sequenced in a study of glioma-infiltrating T cells. The iRepertoire nested amplicon-rescue multiplex PCR amplified TCR alpha and beta CDR3s from RNA. TCRdb re-derived calls from the multiplex PCR reads in MiXCR, one entry per CDR3 protein. The sample contains about 110,000 distinct CDR3 sequences, less than 30% of which appear only once. Sequences were obtained from glioma tissue, nonneoplastic brain tissue, or PBMCs (not recorded which). Receptors were obtained from a human donor with low-grade glioma or glioblastoma, undergoing nonglioma brain surgery, or in good health (not recorded which).

This clonotype was counted at least ten times. The chain links TRBV4-3 to TRBJ2-5; D tentatively reads TRBD1 or TRBD2 (5 bases each). The length of the CDR3 is 17 residues. Trimming took 2 bases from V and 1 from J, leaving 17 bases between them. CDR1 LGHNA and CDR2 YSLEER come from the germline V gene. This CDR3 reads CASSQLFTGTLQETQYF. For the CDR3, the DNA is TGCGCCAGCAGCCAACTTTTTACCGGGACCCTCCAAGAGACCCAGTACTTC.

This clonotype was observed a single time. CDR3: CASSQSASGGGTDTQYF. CDR3 bases: TGCGCCAGCAGCCAATCCGCCTCTGGTGGGGGCACAGATACGCAGTATTTT. The V gene is TRBV4-1, the J gene TRBJ2-3; no clear D gene. This CDR3 spans 17 amino acids. CDR1 MGHRA and CDR2 YSYEKL come from the germline V gene. V shed 2 bases and J shed 1 base, with 16 bases lying between them.

Details on this clonotype: A read error may account for a junction end that differs from germline. This rearrangement joins TRBV12-3 or TRBV12-4 to TRBJ1-5; D not resolved. The CDR3 loop spans 17 amino acids. The CDR3 here is CASSSEELGLTNQPQHF. The CDR3, as DNA: TGCGCCAGCAGTTCCGAAGAACTGGGATTAACTAATCAGCCCCAGCATTTT.

Regarding this clonotype: This may come from a read error, since a much larger clone is one base off. This rearrangement joins TRBV14 to TRBJ1-1; the match to TRBD1 covers 8 bases. Germline V gene lookup returns CDR1 SGHDN and CDR2 FVKESK. The ends lost 6 bases at V and 5 bases at J; junction bases unmatched: 8. The CDR3 sequence is 14 residues long. The CDR3 reads CASRMAGGQTEAFF. CDR3 DNA: TGTGCCAGCAGGATGGCAGGGGGCCAAACTGAAGCTTTCTTT.

In its sample, this clonotype was seen many times. V is TRBV6-2 or TRBV6-3 and J is TRBJ2-5, with 8 bases identical to TRBD1. CDR3 length: 16 residues. The germline V gene has CDR1 MNHEY and CDR2 SVGEGT. V lost 4 bases, J lost 2 bases, and 9 bases stayed unmatched. The CDR3, as DNA: TGTGCCAGCAGTTTCCTAAGAGGGGACAGGCAAGAGACCCAGTACTTC. This codes for CASSFLRGDRQETQYF.

There are a few counts of this clonotype. The rearrangement joins TRBV19 to TRBJ2-3; 7 nucleotides agree with TRBD2. This CDR3 is built from 15 residues. Germline CDR1 LNHDA, CDR2 SQIVND (reference sequence). V trimming: 6 bases; J trimming: 9 bases; junction bases outside the gene matches: 15. CDR3 amino acids: CASRGGASPLSTQYF. CDR3 coding DNA: TGTGCCAGTAGGGGAGGGGCTAGCCCTCTTAGCACGCAGTATTTT.

Many counts were recorded for this clonotype. This sequence joins TRBV28 and TRBJ2-7; 7 bases are shared with TRBD1. The CDR3 has 15 residues. Trimming took 4 bases from V and 1 from J; bases not matched to a gene: 7. Per the germline V gene, CDR1 is MDHEN and CDR2 is SYDVKM. The CDR3 protein is CASSSTGTVSYEQYF. CDR3 in DNA: TGTGCCAGCAGTTCGACCGGGACAGTATCCTACGAGCAGTACTTC. Full variable domain (outside the CDR3, taken from reference TRBV28 and TRBJ2-7): DVKVTQSSRYLVKRTGEKVFLECVQDMDHENMFWYRQDPGLGLRLIYFSYDVKMKEKGDIPEGYSVSREKKERFSLILESASTNQTSMYLCASSSTGTVSYEQYFGPGTRLTVT.

This clonotype was seen repeatedly, ten times or more. This sequence joins TRBV20-1 and TRBJ1-1, with no clear D. Germline lookup yields CDR1 DFQATT and CDR2 SNEGSKA (reference sequence). The CDR3 is made up of 11 amino acids. V was trimmed by 5 bases and J by 1 base, leaving 5 bases between them. The CDR3 DNA follows: TGCAGTGCTCCCGGGAACACTGAAGCTTTCTTT. Translation: CSAPGNTEAFF.

This clonotype was recorded many times. This chain links TRBV6-1 with TRBJ2-1; D may be TRBD1 or TRBD2 (5 bases each). V lost 7 bases and J lost 4, with 17 bases in between. The CDR3 spans 15 residues. Germline V gene lookup returns CDR1 MNHNS and CDR2 SASEGT. This CDR3 reads CASKHGQGPYNEQFF. CDR3 nucleotides: TGTGCCAGCAAGCATGGGCAGGGACCGTACAATGAGCAGTTCTTC.

This clonotype has at least ten counts. The CDR3 sequence is CSARGRGREAFF. In DNA form, the CDR3 reads TGCAGTGCTAGAGGGAGGGGGCGTGAAGCTTTCTTT. This rearrangement joins TRBV20-1 to TRBJ1-1; 7 bases line up with TRBD1. The CDR3 is made up of 12 amino acids. V trimming: 1 base; J trimming: 7 bases; junction bases outside the gene matches: 3. Germline lookup yields CDR1 DFQATT and CDR2 SNEGSKA (reference sequence).

Comments on this clonotype: Its ends do not fully match the called genes, so a read error is possible. The chain combines TRBV20-1 with TRBJ2-3; the D gene is possibly TRBD1 (6 bases). This CDR3 contains 16 residues. From germline, CDR1 is DFQATT and CDR2 SNEGSKA (reference sequence). The CDR3 DNA reads as TGCAGTACTAGAGATCGTACAGGGTCAGTAACAGATACGCAGTATTTT. Translating it yields CSTRDRTGSVTDTQYF.